These 12 T cell receptor beta chains were all obtained from the same sample, sequenced in a study of cytomegalovirus exposure and HLA in healthy donors. PCR was performed using 60 Vbeta and 13 Jbeta primers. Profiled with immunoSEQ multiplex PCR; TCRdb holds only in-frame clones, not every one. The repertoire holds about 150,000 clones, with 82% as singletons. The material sequenced was PBMCs. The receptors shown here come from a woman between 45 and 60 years old in good health and CMV-seropositive.

This clone was found a few times. The rearrangement joins TRBV7-8 to TRBJ2-6, with D unresolved. Deletions cut 4 bases from V and 0 bases from J, with 7 bases between. The CDR3 extends over 15 amino acids. Germline assignment: CDR1 SGHVS and CDR2 FQNEAQ. The CDR3 spells CASSSQDSGANVLTF. CDR3 sequence (DNA): TGTGCCAGCAGCTCCCAGGACTCTGGGGCCAACGTCCTGACTTTC.

This rearrangement joins TRBV10-1 to TRBJ2-2, with D unclear. The CDR3 has 17 amino acids. Trimming pared 4 bases from V and 0 bases from J, leaving 15 bases between. In germline, CDR1 is WNHNN, CDR2 SYGVQD (reference sequence). This chain's CDR3 is CASSASHKSANTGELFF. CDR3 DNA: TGCGCCAGCAGTGCGAGCCATAAGAGCGCGAACACCGGGGAGCTGTTTTTT.

This chain connects TRBV2 to TRBJ2-1; a weak D match, TRBD2 (6 bases). Trimming shortened V by 6 bases and J by 9 bases, and 9 bases separated the two germline ends. Per the germline V gene, CDR1 is SNHLY and CDR2 is FYNNEI. The CDR3 runs 11 residues. CDR3 residues: CASREGLEQFF. CDR3 nucleotide sequence: TGTGCCAGCAGGGAGGGCCTTGAGCAGTTCTTC.

The chain joins TRBV9 to TRBJ2-7; a weak D match, TRBD2 (5 bases). Germline V CDR1 and CDR2: SGDLS, YYNGEE. V lost 1 base and J lost 2, with 16 bases in between. The CDR3 is made up of 16 amino acids. CDR3 in amino acids: CASSVSRAPVPYEQYF. The CDR3 coding sequence is TGTGCCAGCAGCGTATCGAGGGCTCCTGTCCCCTACGAGCAGTACTTC.

V is TRBV9 and J is TRBJ2-1; 15 nucleotides agree with TRBD2. The CDR3 sequence is 18 residues long. Germline assignment: CDR1 SGDLS and CDR2 YYNGEE. Unmatched junction bases numbered 13, after V lost 3 bases and J lost 9 bases. CDR3 in amino acids: CASSGPGTSGGNGAEQFF. The CDR3 region has the DNA TGTGCCAGCAGCGGACCCGGGACTAGCGGGGGGAATGGGGCTGAGCAGTTCTTC.

CDR3 amino acids: CSVEFGDGEKLFF. The CDR3 DNA follows: TGCAGCGTTGAATTCGGGGATGGAGAAAAACTGTTTTTT. The genes are TRBV29-1 and TRBJ1-4; D is uncertain. The CDR3 is 13 amino acids. The V end was cut by 2 bases, the J end by 8 bases, with 12 bases between. Germline V gene lookup returns CDR1 SQVTM and CDR2 ANQGSEA.

The rearrangement uses TRBV4-1 and TRBJ1-6, with 9 positions matching TRBD1. The V gene end was trimmed by 3 bases and the J gene end by 6 bases; junction bases not matched to a gene: 3. The CDR3 extends over 15 amino acids. Germline V gene sequence: CDR1 MGHRA, CDR2 YSYEKL. CDR3: CASSQGTGPNSPLHF. Written as DNA, the CDR3 is TGCGCCAGCAGCCAGGGGACAGGGCCTAATTCACCCCTCCACTTT.

V gene TRBV7-6 combines with J gene TRBJ1-6, with TRBD1 matching over 8 bases. Per germline, CDR1 SGHVS and CDR2 FNYEAQ. This CDR3 spans 16 amino acids. V was pared by 3 bases and J by 9 bases, with 10 bases of the junction left unmatched. CDR3 DNA: TGTGCCAGCAGCTTGTATCAGGGGGCGCGGGGTTCACCCCTCCACTTT. It is translated as CASSLYQGARGSPLHF.

V and J are TRBV5-6 and TRBJ1-2; D unclear. V lost 1 base and J 8 bases, leaving 6 bases between the germline ends. CDR1 SGHDT and CDR2 YYEEEE come from the germline V gene. The CDR3 is 11 amino acids. CDR3 sequence: CASSLQRGYTF. The CDR3, as DNA: TGTGCCAGCAGCTTGCAACGGGGCTACACCTTC.

The chain is built from TRBV9 and TRBJ2-2; D is unresolved. Germline-derived CDR1 and CDR2 are SGDLS and YYNGEE. There are 17 residues in the CDR3. V was shortened by 4 bases and J by 0 bases, with 16 bases between the two germline ends. The CDR3 reads CASSPLTPQANTGELFF. The DNA for the CDR3 is TGTGCCAGCAGCCCGTTGACACCGCAGGCGAACACCGGGGAGCTGTTTTTT.

This chain joins TRBV14 and TRBJ2-1; 7 bases match TRBD1. This CDR3 region has 13 residues. The germline CDR1 and CDR2 sequences are SGHDN and FVKESK. V shed 4 bases and J 6 bases; nucleotides not matched to a gene: 3. The CDR3 DNA sequence: TGTGCCAGCAGCCTATACAGGGGCAATGAGCAGTTCTTC. Translating gives CASSLYRGNEQFF.

This chain joins TRBV5-6 and TRBJ2-7; 7 bases map to TRBD1. This CDR3 is 14 amino acids long. CDR1 SGHDT and CDR2 YYEEEE come from the germline V gene. V trimming: 6 bases; J trimming: 2 bases; junction bases outside the gene matches: 8. The CDR3 region has the DNA TGTGCCAGCAACCCGACAGGGCAGACCTACGAGCAGTACTTC. This encodes CASNPTGQTYEQYF.